This paragraph reports one T cell receptor beta chain. Its antigen is not yet known. No base-level quality is on record; no much larger clone is a single base apart. Other nucleotide sequences from this sample produce the same CDR3. The sample originates from a study of blood T cell repertoires in COVID-19 (dated by TCRdb to 2020 to 2022). At the level of the whole study: Collaborator samples came from the United States, Italy and Spain and covered acute and convalescent phases of COVID-19. Where available, HLA class I and class II types were obtained from metadata supplied by the sample provider rather than from assay-based typing. Deeply sampled blood TCRbeta repertoires from subjects exposed to, actively infected with, or recovered from COVID-19 were included in the dataset. Samples came from the ongoing ImmuneRACE study (first 160 participants) plus 1,254 subjects from 6 global collaborators. A freely available public database, intended as a resource for researchers studying the immune response to SARS-CoV-2, is where the repertoires were released. The material from the prospective study consisted of cDNA or gDNA derived from T cells, B-cell-depleted T cells, or PBMCs. Sample metadata almost always included a de-identified subject ID, COVID-19 status, age in years and sex. The paper as a whole reports these results and caveats: How much clinical and demographic metadata was included differed by source and by participant, and the metadata was provided uncurated.

The germline V gene yields SGHTA for CDR1 and FQGTGA for CDR2. V sheds 3 bases and J sheds 0 bases, leaving 9 bases between their ends. Taken from cysteine to phenylalanine, the CDR3 has 15 residues. The DNA shown is the 45-base CDR3, in frame from base 1. One collaborating source in Seattle enrolled patients during active infection and followed them longitudinally through the course of disease. The collaborating institutions used their own protocols to collect whole blood in K2EDTA tubes. For TCRbeta analysis, collaborator samples were shipped as frozen whole blood, as isolated PBMCs, or as DNA extracted from either sample type. TCRbeta CDR3 regions were amplified from genomic DNA by means of the immunoSEQ Assay, a bias-controlled multiplex PCR. Under the source paper's analysis protocol: The number of nucleated cells in each sample was estimated from the amplification of reference gene primers within the assay. To quantify the absolute abundance of each unique TCRbeta CDR3 rearrangement, sequence reads were collapsed and filtered. For each sample, productive Simpson clonality was calculated as the square root of Simpson's diversity index across productive rearrangements. TCRdb took over this immuneACCESS table, retaining in-frame rearrangements with V and J assigned. Such tables are incomplete; in checked studies, under half of the missing clones stem from an unresolved V gene, and the remainder is unexplained. V, J and clone size reflect that table, while D and trimming were determined from the DNA. Here the sample has about 150,000 clones; roughly 90% occur a single time. Jointly, the top ten make up 2.5% to 3% of the sample.

Here the chain combines TRBV7-3 and TRBJ2-1; the D gene lacks a confident call. Sequenced input: peripheral blood. The clonotype comes from a human donor with COVID-19, enrolled during active disease. The donor label of this sample is uncertain. The CDR3 loop reads CASSFGGSSYNEQFF. The nucleotide sequence reads TGTGCCAGCAGCTTTGGCGGAAGCTCCTACAATGAGCAGTTCTTC. With all but the CDR3 taken from the reference TRBV7-3 and TRBJ2-1 genes, the full variable domain is: GAGVSQTPSNKVTEKGKYVELRCDPISGHTALYWYRQSLGQGPEFLIYFQGTGAADDSGLPNDRFFAVRPEGSVSTLKIQRTERGDSAVYLCASSFGGSSYNEQFFGPGTRLTVL.